This TCR beta chain was sequenced in a study of molecular identifiers for immune sequencing clone quantification. Bulk TCR libraries used previously described methods and listed TCR primers. Each CDR3 protein is one row after TCRdb ran MiXCR on the PCR reads. Here the sample spans around 470,000 distinct CDR3 sequences, over 20% being singletons. The sequence derives from a human donor in good health. Some libraries in this study had Jurkat cell RNA spiked in. Specimen: naive CD8+ T cells from blood, with Jurkat cell RNA spiked in. Described subset: FACS-sorted CD8+CD4-CCR7+CD45RA+ naive T cells.

The CDR3 sequence: CASSPVGLAGYEQYF. As DNA, the CDR3 is TGTGCCAGCAGCCCAGTGGGACTAGCGGGATACGAGCAGTACTTC. The J gene is TRBJ2-7, the V gene TRBV3-1; 13 nucleotides line up with TRBD2. Unmatched junction bases numbered 4, after V lost 4 bases and J lost 4 bases. Germline V gives CDR1 LGHDT, CDR2 YNNKEL (reference sequence). This CDR3 region has 15 residues.